This entry concerns a single TCR beta chain. As yet, its antigen is unknown. The data are from a study of graft-versus-host responses after intestinal transplantation. Looking at the study overall: Grafts that recipients had were multivisceral, liver-intestinal, or isolated intestinal transplants. Overall study results and limits: Elevated graft-versus-host to host-versus-graft clonal ratios in allografts were recorded for patients with graft-donor T cell macrochimerism. Maximum circulating GvH clone levels tracked with early post-transplant HvG decreases. GvH clones surfaced in recipient marrow, some emerging earlier in ileum or blood.

Assay: immunoSEQ multiplex PCR; the TCRdb copy retains only in-frame clones and omits some. The data hold 96,000 or so clones, with roughly 90% observed a single time. Germline CDR1 and CDR2: SGHRS and YFSETQ. Trimming left V 6 bases short and J 0 bases short, with 12 bases between. This CDR3 has 14 residues. This sequence was found in a human donor who received an intestinal transplant. The starting material was unstimulated CD4+ T cells sorted from spleen or lymph node cells, obtained before intestinal transplant. This chain links TRBV5-1 with TRBJ1-1; no firm D call. The CDR3 DNA reads TGCGCCAGCAAAAGGTTAGCGATGAACACTGAAGCTTTCTTT. Its translation is CASKRLAMNTEAFF.